The 25 T cell receptor beta chains in this list originate from one sample, sequenced in a study of blood T cell repertoires in COVID-19. Profiled with immunoSEQ multiplex PCR; TCRdb holds only in-frame clones, not every one. Of approximately 35,000 clones in the sample, roughly 85% were seen once. The material sequenced was peripheral blood. The source of these receptors is a man of 80 years or more with active COVID-19.

This sequence joins TRBV7-8 and TRBJ2-5, with 7 bases that match TRBD2. This CDR3 comprises 15 residues. V was clipped by 2 bases and J by 2 bases; unmatched bases: 5. In germline, CDR1 is SGHVS, CDR2 FQNEAQ. The CDR3, as DNA: TGTGCCAGCAGCTTAACGCTAGCGGCACAAGAGACCCAGTACTTC. It yields the protein CASSLTLAAQETQYF.

The chain has TRBV7-3 and TRBJ2-1, with a possible D match to TRBD1 (6 bases). CDR3 length: 14 amino acids. The germline V gene has CDR1 SGHTA and CDR2 FQGTGA. Deletions cut 5 bases from V and 8 bases from J, with 16 bases between. The CDR3 DNA sequence: TGTGCCAGCAGCCTCCGACAGGCTGGCGATGAGCAGTTCTTC. It is translated as CASSLRQAGDEQFF.

The rearrangement joins TRBV19 to TRBJ2-2; no definite D call. The germline CDR1 and CDR2 sequences are LNHDA and SQIVND (reference sequence). The CDR3 has 13 amino acids. The ends were cut back, 4 bases at V and 6 bases at J, with 9 bases in the middle. The CDR3: CASSTSPPGELFF. CDR3 DNA sequence: TGTGCCAGTAGTACCTCCCCCCCCGGGGAGCTGTTTTTT.

This rearrangement joins TRBV4-3 to TRBJ1-1, with a possible D match to TRBD1 (5 bases). The CDR3 consists of 15 residues. V was shortened by 0 bases and J by 1 base, with 9 bases between the two germline ends. CDR1 LGHNA and CDR2 YSLEER come from the germline V gene. This chain's CDR3 is CASSQDSTGNTEAFF. The CDR3 nucleotides are TGCGCCAGCAGCCAAGATAGTACAGGGAACACTGAAGCTTTCTTT.

The CDR3 is CASSQRGITGGDEQYF. CDR3 nucleotides: TGTGCCAGCAGCCAAAGGGGGATAACGGGGGGAGACGAGCAGTACTTC. This sequence joins TRBV3-1 (or the pseudogene TRBV3-2) and TRBJ2-7; a possible D gene is TRBD2 (7 bases). The V gene lost 2 bases and the J gene lost 5 bases, with 19 bases spanning the gap. In germline, CDR1 is LGHDT, CDR2 YNNKEL (reference sequence). The CDR3 is made up of 16 amino acids.

CDR3 DNA: TGTGCCAGCAGCGGGGCTGTTGGAAACACCATATATTTT. It specifies CASSGAVGNTIYF. This rearrangement joins TRBV9 to TRBJ1-3; no firm D call. This CDR3 spans 13 amino acids. CDR1 and CDR2 from the germline V gene are SGDLS and YYNGEE. Deletions cut 3 bases from V and 3 bases from J, with 7 bases between.

The chain couples TRBV9 to TRBJ2-3; 9 nucleotides align to TRBD2. The germline V gene has CDR1 SGDLS and CDR2 YYNGEE. Germline trimming cut 0 bases from V and 9 bases from J; bases unmatched to any gene: 8. The CDR3 covers 15 residues. In nucleotides, the CDR3 is TGTGCCAGCAGCGTAGTTGGCGGGGGGGCTGTGACGCAGTATTTT. The encoded protein is CASSVVGGGAVTQYF.

This chain joins TRBV10-2 and TRBJ2-1, with 8 positions matching TRBD1. With V trimmed by 6 bases and J by 7 bases, 5 bases remained unmatched. There are 13 residues in the CDR3. The germline CDR1 and CDR2 sequences are WSHSY and SAAADI. The CDR3 loop reads CASRAGGWNEQFF. The CDR3 coding sequence is TGCGCCAGCAGGGCAGGGGGCTGGAATGAGCAGTTCTTC.

The genes are TRBV7-3 and TRBJ2-1, with TRBD2 as a possible D gene (5 bases). The germline V gene has CDR1 SGHTA and CDR2 FQGTGA. This CDR3 is built from 13 residues. Deletions cut 6 bases from V and 7 bases from J, with 13 bases between. The CDR3 bases are TGTGCCAGCAGTCCCACTAGTTTGAATGAGCAGTTCTTC. Protein sequence: CASSPTSLNEQFF.

V is TRBV7-9 and J is TRBJ2-2; 7 bases agree with TRBD1. CDR3 length: 15 residues. The V and J ends lost 4 bases and 5 bases, in that order; junction bases with no gene match: 7. CDR1 and CDR2 from the germline V gene are SEHNR and FQNEAQ (reference sequence). CDR3 sequence (DNA): TGTGCCAGCAGCTCCGGGACAGAACCAACCGGGGAGCTGTTTTTT. This encodes CASSSGTEPTGELFF.

The chain has TRBV27 and TRBJ1-2, with D perhaps TRBD1 (5 bases). V shed 5 bases and J shed 5 bases, with 12 bases lying between them. Germline V gene lookup returns CDR1 MNHEY and CDR2 SMNVEV (reference sequence). The CDR3 totals 13 residues. CDR3 loop: CASSIRQNYGYTF. CDR3 coding DNA: TGTGCCAGCAGTATCCGACAGAATTATGGCTACACCTTC.

In DNA form, the CDR3 reads TGTGCCAGCAGCCAGCGGGACCAACGGGGTGAAAAACTGTTTTTT. Its protein is CASSQRDQRGEKLFF. The chain uses TRBV3-1 (or the pseudogene TRBV3-2) and TRBJ1-4; maybe TRBD1 (5 bases). Germline V gene sequence: CDR1 LGHDT, CDR2 YNNKEL (reference sequence). V shed 3 bases and J shed 7 bases, with 15 bases lying between them. This CDR3 has 15 residues.

The CDR3 DNA is TGTGCCAGCAGCCAAGGGGGCTACTCCTACAATGAGCAGTTCTTC. It translates to CASSQGGYSYNEQFF. This chain joins TRBV3-1 (or the pseudogene TRBV3-2) and TRBJ2-1; tentatively, D is TRBD1 (5 bases). The CDR3 consists of 15 residues. Germline assignment: CDR1 LGHDT and CDR2 YNNKEL (reference sequence). Trimming removed 1 base at V and 0 bases at J, with 7 bases between.

Here the CDR3 reads CSVEGSGQGWQETQYF. In nucleotides, the CDR3 is TGCAGCGTTGAGGGGTCGGGACAGGGCTGGCAAGAGACCCAGTACTTC. This rearrangement joins TRBV29-1 to TRBJ2-5; 9 bases are a match to TRBD1. The CDR3 contains 16 residues. J gave up 2 bases and V 3 bases, and 10 bases lay outside the gene matches. The germline V gene has CDR1 SQVTM and CDR2 ANQGSEA.

The chain couples TRBV18 to TRBJ1-5; TRBD1 might be the D (6 bases). The V gene's germline CDR1 is KGHSH and CDR2 LQKENI. The CDR3 is 13 residues long. The V and J ends lost 2 bases and 7 bases respectively, with 9 bases between them. The CDR3 DNA follows: TGTGCCAGCTCACCAGGGGGCGGGCAGCCCCAGCATTTT. It specifies CASSPGGGQPQHF.

This sequence joins TRBV9 and TRBJ2-1; TRBD1 matches at 7 bases. The ends lost 0 bases at V and 4 bases at J; junction bases unmatched: 13. Germline V gene data show CDR1 as SGDLS and CDR2 as YYNGEE. There are 18 residues in the CDR3. CDR3 sequence reads: CASSVALRAGRGYNEQFF. The CDR3 DNA sequence: TGTGCCAGCAGCGTAGCTCTTCGGGCTGGCAGGGGGTACAATGAGCAGTTCTTC.

In the case of this clone: Germline is not matched at one junction end, which may reflect a read error. The chain couples TRBV19 to TRBJ1-2; D remains ambiguous. The CDR3 runs to 12 residues. The germline gives CDR1 LNHDA, CDR2 SQIVND (reference sequence). The chain's CDR3 is CASSRAPYGYTF. The DNA for the CDR3 is TGTGCCAGCAGTAGGGCTCCTTATGGCTACACCTTC.

This rearrangement joins TRBV6-5 to TRBJ2-2, with a weak D call TRBD2 (5 bases). V was shortened by 5 bases and J by 8 bases, with 15 bases between the two germline ends. Germline V gene lookup returns CDR1 MNHEY and CDR2 SVGAGI. The CDR3 sequence is 14 residues long. The DNA for the CDR3 is TGTGCCAGCAGTACCCGGGAAACTCGGGGGGAGCTGTTTTTT. Amino acid sequence: CASSTRETRGELFF.

The chain has TRBV5-6 and TRBJ1-2; possible D gene TRBD1, 5 bases. The germline CDR1 and CDR2 sequences are SGHDT and YYEEEE. There are 13 residues in the CDR3. V was cut by 7 bases and J by 5 bases, with 15 bases left in between. As DNA, the CDR3 is TGTGCCAGCGCGCGGGGGAGGGGTTATGGCTACACCTTC. It encodes CASARGRGYGYTF.

This clone was seen just once. The V gene is TRBV4-2, the J gene TRBJ1-1; 11 nucleotides align to TRBD1. The CDR3 covers 17 residues. Looked up from germline, CDR1 is LGHNA and CDR2 is YNFKEQ. With 3 bases clipped from V and 4 bases from J, the junction kept 10 bases outside the gene matches. The DNA of the CDR3 is TGTGCCAGCAGCCACGCCGGGACAGGGGGATTTAGCACTGAAGCTTTCTTT. Its translation: CASSHAGTGGFSTEAFF.

This chain connects TRBV10-3 to TRBJ2-1; 10 nucleotides agree with TRBD1. Per the germline V gene, CDR1 is ENHRY and CDR2 is SYGVKD. There are 14 residues in the CDR3. The trim removed 2 bases at V and 12 bases at J, leaving 7 bases unmatched. The CDR3 nucleotides read TGTGCCATCAGTGAGCCAGACAGGGGGCGGGGGCAGTTCTTC. Encoded protein: CAISEPDRGRGQFF.

V usage is TRBV6-5 and J usage is TRBJ1-5; 8 nucleotides line up with TRBD1. The CDR3 totals 13 residues. Germline V gene sequence: CDR1 MNHEY, CDR2 SVGAGI. V trimming: 6 bases; J trimming: 7 bases; junction bases outside the gene matches: 5. CDR3: CASSQDRAQPQHF. CDR3 in DNA: TGTGCCAGCAGCCAGGACAGGGCACAGCCCCAGCATTTT.

The chain carries TRBV30 and TRBJ2-6, with D perhaps matching TRBD1 (6 bases). This CDR3 is 15 amino acids long. With 1 base removed from V and 2 bases from J, the gap between germline ends came to 9 bases. CDR1 and CDR2 (germline): GTSNPN, SVGIG (reference sequence). CDR3: CAWSATGTGANVLTF. The DNA of the CDR3 is TGTGCCTGGAGTGCAACAGGGACTGGGGCCAACGTCCTGACTTTC. The full variable domain, with the rest looked up from reference TRBV30 and TRBJ2-6, is SQTIHQWPATLVQPVGSPLSLECTVEGTSNPNLYWYRQAAGRGLQLLFYSVGIGQISSEVPQNLSASRPQDRQFILSSKKLLLSDSGFYLCAWSATGTGANVLTFGAGSRLTVL.

The gene calls are TRBV3-1 (or the pseudogene TRBV3-2) and TRBJ1-5; weak D call: TRBD1 (5 bases). Germline CDR1 is LGHDT and CDR2 is YNNKEL (reference sequence). Trimming left V 1 base short and J 8 bases short, with 9 bases between. The CDR3 sequence is 13 residues long. Here the CDR3 reads CASSQVLGEPQHF. The CDR3 DNA is TGTGCCAGCAGCCAAGTTCTAGGGGAGCCCCAGCATTTT.

About this clone itself: Other nucleotide sequences from this sample produce the same CDR3. The V and J genes are TRBV11-2 and TRBJ2-1, with a tentative D call TRBD2 (7 bases). The V gene lost 1 base and the J gene lost 1 base, with 11 bases spanning the gap. Germline loops: CDR1 SGHAT, CDR2 FQNNGV. The CDR3 is 16 residues long. The DNA for the CDR3 is TGTGCCAGCAGCTTAGGGGGGGGCCTATCCTACAATGAGCAGTTCTTC. Protein: CASSLGGGLSYNEQFF.